This T cell receptor (beta chain) is from a study of blood T cell repertoires in COVID-19. As for the study in general: Sites in the United States, Italy and Spain provided acute and convalescent COVID-19 samples. PBMCs, B-cell-depleted T cells, or T cells were the source of the cDNA or gDNA that made up the material.

V was shortened by 5 bases and J by 1 base, with 9 bases between the two germline ends. CDR1 and CDR2 (germline): SNHLY, FYNNEI. This CDR3 is built from 15 residues. Authors' analysis steps: Amplification from reference gene primers served as the basis for estimated nucleated cell counts. Measured with immunoSEQ multiplex PCR; TCRdb has only the in-frame clones, and not every one. The D gene and trimming were derived from the DNA, and the V and J assignments and clone size from that table. The sample consists of under 250,000 clones, 80% to 90% of them appearing once. This clone was seen only once. The specimen was peripheral blood. This sequence originates from a man aged 80 or over with acute or convalescent COVID-19. The chain combines TRBV2 with TRBJ2-6; D remains ambiguous. The CDR3 region is CASSSPLSGANVLTF. The CDR3 DNA sequence: TGTGCCAGCAGTTCCCCGTTGTCTGGGGCCAACGTCCTGACTTTC.